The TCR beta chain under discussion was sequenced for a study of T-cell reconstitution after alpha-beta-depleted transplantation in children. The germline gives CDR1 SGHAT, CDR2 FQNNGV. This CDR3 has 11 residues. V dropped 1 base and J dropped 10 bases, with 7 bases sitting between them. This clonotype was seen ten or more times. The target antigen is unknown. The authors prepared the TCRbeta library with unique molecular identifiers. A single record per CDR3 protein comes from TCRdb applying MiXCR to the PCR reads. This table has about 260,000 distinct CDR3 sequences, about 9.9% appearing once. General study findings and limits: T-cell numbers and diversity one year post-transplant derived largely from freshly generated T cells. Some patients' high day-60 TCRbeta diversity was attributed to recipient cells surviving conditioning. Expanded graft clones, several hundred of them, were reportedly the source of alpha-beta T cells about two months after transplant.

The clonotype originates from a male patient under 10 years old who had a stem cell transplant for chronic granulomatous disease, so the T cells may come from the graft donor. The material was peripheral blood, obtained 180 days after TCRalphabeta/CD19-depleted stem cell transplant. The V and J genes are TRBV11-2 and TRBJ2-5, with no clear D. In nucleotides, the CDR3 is TGTGCCAGCAGCTTAGGAGATAACCAGTACTTC. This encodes CASSLGDNQYF.